This is a list of T cell receptor beta chains from one sample in a study of CD8 T cells in ankylosing spondylitis. From the 5' RACE reads, TCRdb called clonotypes with MiXCR, one entry per CDR3 protein. The repertoire holds 700,000 to 850,000 distinct CDR3 sequences, with 10% to 15% as singletons. The sequenced material came from blood, either unsorted or a sorted T cell fraction (not recorded which). These receptors originate from a male donor with ankylosing spondylitis. CDR3s include the opening cysteine and the closing phenylalanine or tryptophan. Fields, in order: CDR3 DNA, CDR3 protein, J gene, V gene, D gene, CDR3 length, clone size. The D gene is left open where the match is weak. Size is omitted from some rows. Given values are once, few, many or a class for expanded clones.

CDR3nt: TGTGCCAGCAGCCCACGGGGGGGCCCCAATCAGCCCCAGCATTTT
CDR3aa: CASSPRGGPNQPQHF
j_gene: TRBJ1-5
v_gene: TRBV27
d_gene: NA
len: 15
abundance: NA

CDR3nt: TGTGCCAGCAGTCCCGGAGAAAGGCGCCGCACAGATACGCAGTATTTT
CDR3aa: CASSPGERRRTDTQYF
j_gene: TRBJ2-3
v_gene: TRBV12-3/TRBV12-4
d_gene: NA
len: 16
abundance: NA

CDR3nt: TGTGTCAGCAGTTTATGGGACAGGGACGAGCAGTACTTC
CDR3aa: CVSSLWDRDEQYF
j_gene: TRBJ2-7
v_gene: TRBV28
d_gene: TRBD1
len: 13
abundance: once

CDR3nt: TGTGCCAGCAGCTTGGAAGGGGGCCAGTACTTC
CDR3aa: CASSLEGGQYF
j_gene: TRBJ2-5
v_gene: TRBV5-6
d_gene: NA
len: 11
abundance: many

CDR3nt: TGCAGTGCAGAACTAGCGGGGGCCGGGGATACGCAGTATTTT
CDR3aa: CSAELAGAGDTQYF
j_gene: TRBJ2-3
v_gene: TRBV20-1
d_gene: TRBD2
len: 14
abundance: NA

CDR3nt: TGTGCCAGCAGTAGCGAGACAGGCGGCGGCTATGGCTACACCTTC
CDR3aa: CASSSETGGGYGYTF
j_gene: TRBJ1-2
v_gene: TRBV6-1
d_gene: NA
len: 15
abundance: NA

CDR3nt: TGTGCCAGCAGCTTATTTAGGGACGGAACGCAGTATTTT
CDR3aa: CASSLFRDGTQYF
j_gene: TRBJ2-3
v_gene: TRBV7-2
d_gene: NA
len: 13
abundance: few

CDR3nt: TGTGCCAGCAGGGACGCCGGGACTAGCGGGGATTACAATGAGCAGTTCTTC
CDR3aa: CASRDAGTSGDYNEQFF
j_gene: TRBJ2-1
v_gene: TRBV28
d_gene: TRBD2
len: 17
abundance: NA

CDR3nt: TGCGCCAGCAGCCAAGTTCACCGAACCGGGGAGCTGTTTTTT
CDR3aa: CASSQVHRTGELFF
j_gene: TRBJ2-2
v_gene: TRBV4-3
d_gene: NA
len: 14
abundance: NA

CDR3nt: TGTGCCAGCAGCGCACGGCCTGGGGCCTACGAGCAGTACTTC
CDR3aa: CASSARPGAYEQYF
j_gene: TRBJ2-7
v_gene: TRBV9
d_gene: NA
len: 14
abundance: many

CDR3nt: TGTGCCATCAGTGAGGGGGCTAATGAAAAACTGTTTTTT
CDR3aa: CAISEGANEKLFF
j_gene: TRBJ1-4
v_gene: TRBV10-3
d_gene: NA
len: 13
abundance: once

CDR3nt: TGTGCCAGCAGCTTGAGACTAGCGGGAGGGCTTGAAGAGCAGTACTTC
CDR3aa: CASSLRLAGGLEEQYF
j_gene: TRBJ2-7
v_gene: TRBV5-6
d_gene: TRBD2
len: 16
abundance: NA

CDR3nt: TGTGCCATCAGTGAGTGGCGGGAGGGAGAGGTAGATACGCAGTATTTT
CDR3aa: CAISEWREGEVDTQYF
j_gene: TRBJ2-3
v_gene: TRBV10-3
d_gene: TRBD2
len: 16
abundance: NA

CDR3nt: TGTGCCAGCAGTTTTGGTTCTAGATTTTCAGATACGCAGTATTTT
CDR3aa: CASSFGSRFSDTQYF
j_gene: TRBJ2-3
v_gene: TRBV12-3/TRBV12-4
d_gene: NA
len: 15
abundance: NA

CDR3nt: TGCGCCAGCAGCCAAGATCTAGGAGACTACTATGGCTACACCTTC
CDR3aa: CASSQDLGDYYGYTF
j_gene: TRBJ1-2
v_gene: TRBV4-3
d_gene: NA
len: 15
abundance: many

CDR3nt: TGTGCCTGGAGCCCTGGGTGGGACCCCAGTTCACCCCTCCACTTT
CDR3aa: CAWSPGWDPSSPLHF
j_gene: TRBJ1-6
v_gene: TRBV30
d_gene: NA
len: 15
abundance: NA

CDR3nt: TGCGCCAGCAGCTTTGAGTTAGGGGGGGTTACTGAAGCTTTCTTT
CDR3aa: CASSFELGGVTEAFF
j_gene: TRBJ1-1
v_gene: TRBV5-1
d_gene: NA
len: 15
abundance: few

CDR3nt: TGCAGTGCCGCGACAGGGGCGCGCGAAAAACTGTTTTTT
CDR3aa: CSAATGAREKLFF
j_gene: TRBJ1-4
v_gene: TRBV20-1
d_gene: TRBD1
len: 13
abundance: many

CDR3nt: TGTGCCAGCCGAGACGCGGGACTAGCGGCCTACGAGCAGTACTTC
CDR3aa: CASRDAGLAAYEQYF
j_gene: TRBJ2-7
v_gene: TRBV6-1
d_gene: TRBD2
len: 15
abundance: NA

CDR3nt: TGCAGTGCTAGACTACAGGGGCACACTGAAGCTTTCTTT
CDR3aa: CSARLQGHTEAFF
j_gene: TRBJ1-1
v_gene: TRBV20-1
d_gene: TRBD1
len: 13
abundance: many

CDR3nt: TGCAGTGCCTACGACCGGACAGGAAATTCACCCCTCCACTTT
CDR3aa: CSAYDRTGNSPLHF
j_gene: TRBJ1-6
v_gene: TRBV20-1
d_gene: TRBD1
len: 14
abundance: few

CDR3nt: TGCGCCAGCAAATCTAGCGGGAGGTCCTACGAGCAGTACTTC
CDR3aa: CASKSSGRSYEQYF
j_gene: TRBJ2-7
v_gene: TRBV5-1
d_gene: TRBD2
len: 14
abundance: NA

CDR3nt: TGTGCCAGCAGTCCCAGGGTATCAAACACTGAAGCTTTCTTT
CDR3aa: CASSPRVSNTEAFF
j_gene: TRBJ1-1
v_gene: TRBV6-1
d_gene: NA
len: 14
abundance: many

CDR3nt: TGTGCCAGCAGCCCCGCGGGGACAGGTGCTGGCTACACCTTC
CDR3aa: CASSPAGTGAGYTF
j_gene: TRBJ1-2
v_gene: TRBV7-9
d_gene: TRBD1
len: 14
abundance: few

CDR3nt: TGTGCCAGCAGCTTTCCATCCCGACGGCCCCAGAACACCGGGGAGCTGTTTTTT
CDR3aa: CASSFPSRRPQNTGELFF
j_gene: TRBJ2-2
v_gene: TRBV11-1
d_gene: NA
len: 18
abundance: few

CDR3nt: TGTGCCAGCAGTTGGGGCGCGAACACTGAAGCTTTCTTT
CDR3aa: CASSWGANTEAFF
j_gene: TRBJ1-1
v_gene: TRBV6-5
d_gene: NA
len: 13
abundance: many

CDR3nt: TGTGCCAGCAGCCTAGACTACGGGGAGCTGTTTTTT
CDR3aa: CASSLDYGELFF
j_gene: TRBJ2-2
v_gene: TRBV7-2
d_gene: NA
len: 12
abundance: many

CDR3nt: TGCAGTGCTAGAGATCCGGGGAGGCGCGAGCAGTACTTC
CDR3aa: CSARDPGRREQYF
j_gene: TRBJ2-7
v_gene: TRBV20-1
d_gene: NA
len: 13
abundance: few

CDR3nt: TGTGCCAGCATGATAGACAGAGAGACCCAGTACTTC
CDR3aa: CASMIDRETQYF
j_gene: TRBJ2-5
v_gene: TRBV2
d_gene: NA
len: 12
abundance: few

CDR3nt: TGTGCCAGCAGTTACTCGATAGCTTTTGTTCACAATGAGCAGTTCTTC
CDR3aa: CASSYSIAFVHNEQFF
j_gene: TRBJ2-1
v_gene: TRBV6-5
d_gene: NA
len: 16
abundance: few

CDR3nt: TGCGCCAGCAGCCAAGGTGATGAAAAACTGTTTTTT
CDR3aa: CASSQGDEKLFF
j_gene: TRBJ1-4
v_gene: TRBV4-3
d_gene: NA
len: 12
abundance: many

CDR3nt: TGTGCCATCAGCGCCCGACAGGATTCACCCCTCCACTTT
CDR3aa: CAISARQDSPLHF
j_gene: TRBJ1-6
v_gene: TRBV10-3
d_gene: NA
len: 13
abundance: many

CDR3nt: TGTGCCAGCAGTAAAGACAGGGACGGCTACACCTTC
CDR3aa: CASSKDRDGYTF
j_gene: TRBJ1-2
v_gene: TRBV6-6
d_gene: TRBD1
len: 12
abundance: NA

CDR3nt: TGCAGTGCGCGGGACCAATTCACAGATACGCAGTATTTT
CDR3aa: CSARDQFTDTQYF
j_gene: TRBJ2-3
v_gene: TRBV20-1
d_gene: NA
len: 13
abundance: few

CDR3nt: TGTGCCAGCAGTTTAGGGGGCGACAGCCCCGAGCGGTACTTC
CDR3aa: CASSLGGDSPERYF
j_gene: TRBJ2-7
v_gene: TRBV12-3/TRBV12-4
d_gene: NA
len: 14
abundance: NA

CDR3nt: TGCAGTGCTAGCGGGTACGAGCAGTACTTC
CDR3aa: CSASGYEQYF
j_gene: TRBJ2-7
v_gene: TRBV20-1
d_gene: NA
len: 10
abundance: many

CDR3nt: TGTGCCAGCAGTTACTCGAGCCAGGGTGCCCAGCATTTT
CDR3aa: CASSYSSQGAQHF
j_gene: TRBJ1-5
v_gene: TRBV6-5
d_gene: NA
len: 13
abundance: few

CDR3nt: TGCAGTGTCTCGACAGGGGCGAGAGAAATTCAGTACTTC
CDR3aa: CSVSTGAREIQYF
j_gene: TRBJ2-4
v_gene: TRBV20-1
d_gene: TRBD1
len: 13
abundance: few

CDR3nt: TGCAGCGTGCAACATGACAGGGACCAAGAGACCCAGTACTTC
CDR3aa: CSVQHDRDQETQYF
j_gene: TRBJ2-5
v_gene: TRBV29-1
d_gene: TRBD1
len: 14
abundance: many

CDR3nt: TGTGCCAGCAGTACCCAGGGGACCGGGAGCGGGGAGCTGTTTTTT
CDR3aa: CASSTQGTGSGELFF
j_gene: TRBJ2-2
v_gene: TRBV6-1
d_gene: NA
len: 15
abundance: NA

CDR3nt: TGCGCCAGCAGCTTGTCGGGACAGATCACAGATACGCAGTATTTT
CDR3aa: CASSLSGQITDTQYF
j_gene: TRBJ2-3
v_gene: TRBV5-1
d_gene: TRBD1
len: 15
abundance: few

CDR3nt: TGCGCCAGCAGCCAAGATGTATGGGATACGCAGTATTTT
CDR3aa: CASSQDVWDTQYF
j_gene: TRBJ2-3
v_gene: TRBV4-3
d_gene: NA
len: 13
abundance: NA

CDR3nt: TGTGCCAGCAGCTCGGAGGGGTTCAATGGCTACACCTTC
CDR3aa: CASSSEGFNGYTF
j_gene: TRBJ1-2
v_gene: TRBV7-9
d_gene: NA
len: 13
abundance: NA

CDR3nt: TGCGCCAGCAGCCCTCGACAGGGGGTAACCCAGTACTTC
CDR3aa: CASSPRQGVTQYF
j_gene: TRBJ2-5
v_gene: TRBV4-3
d_gene: TRBD1
len: 13
abundance: NA

CDR3nt: TGTGCCAGCAGCCAGACTCTTCCTAGCACAGATACGCAGTATTTT
CDR3aa: CASSQTLPSTDTQYF
j_gene: TRBJ2-3
v_gene: TRBV7-8
d_gene: NA
len: 15
abundance: NA

CDR3nt: TGTGCCAGCAGCAAAACGGGACAGGGGAATTCACCCCTCCACTTT
CDR3aa: CASSKTGQGNSPLHF
j_gene: TRBJ1-6
v_gene: TRBV6-1
d_gene: TRBD1
len: 15
abundance: few

CDR3nt: TGTGCCATCAGTGAGACTAGCGGGAACTACAATGAGCAGTTCTTC
CDR3aa: CAISETSGNYNEQFF
j_gene: TRBJ2-1
v_gene: TRBV10-3
d_gene: TRBD2
len: 15
abundance: many

CDR3nt: TGCAGCGTTAGGGACGGTGCCTACGAGCAGTACTTC
CDR3aa: CSVRDGAYEQYF
j_gene: TRBJ2-7
v_gene: TRBV29-1
d_gene: NA
len: 12
abundance: many